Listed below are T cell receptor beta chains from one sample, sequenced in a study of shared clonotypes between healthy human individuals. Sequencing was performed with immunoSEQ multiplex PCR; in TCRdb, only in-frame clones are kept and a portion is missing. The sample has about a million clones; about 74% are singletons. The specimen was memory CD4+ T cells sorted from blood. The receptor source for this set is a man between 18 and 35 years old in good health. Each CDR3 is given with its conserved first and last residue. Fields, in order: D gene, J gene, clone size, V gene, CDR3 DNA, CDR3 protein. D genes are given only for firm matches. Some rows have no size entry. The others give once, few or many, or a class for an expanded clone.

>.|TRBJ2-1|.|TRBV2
TGTGCCAGCCAGACGGGCTTAAGGTTTAATGAGCAGTTCTTC
CASQTGLRFNEQFF
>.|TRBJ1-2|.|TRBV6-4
TGTGCCAACCTATTCCCAGGACCTTATGGCTACACCTTC
CANLFPGPYGYTF
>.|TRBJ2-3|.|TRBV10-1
TGCGCCAGCAGTGAGAGGGGCACAGATACGCAGTATTTT
CASSERGTDTQYF
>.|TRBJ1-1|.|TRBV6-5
TGTGCCAGCAGTTACTCCCCGACGGAGAACACTGAAGCTTTCTTT
CASSYSPTENTEAFF
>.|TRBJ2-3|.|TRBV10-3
TGTGCCATCGGCCGTGGGGGTTCGGTCACGGATACGCAGTATTTT
CAIGRGGSVTDTQYF
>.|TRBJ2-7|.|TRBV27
TGTGCCAGCAGTTTATTTGCAGGGGCCTCCTACGAGCAGTACTTC
CASSLFAGASYEQYF
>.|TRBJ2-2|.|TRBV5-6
TGTGCCAGCAGCTCCGTCAAAAAAACCGGGGAGCTGTTTTTT
CASSSVKKTGELFF
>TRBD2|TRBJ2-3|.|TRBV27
TGTGCCAGCACCACGCTATGGGGCGTCCAGCGGGGGTCCACAGATACGCAGTATTTT
CASTTLWGVQRGSTDTQYF
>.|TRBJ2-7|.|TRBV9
TGTGCCAGCAGCGTACTGGACAGTCTCTCCTACGAGCAGTACTTC
CASSVLDSLSYEQYF
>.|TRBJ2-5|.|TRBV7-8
TGTGCCAGCACCCCGTCGGGCGGCGGCCAAGAGACCCAGTACTTC
CASTPSGGGQETQYF
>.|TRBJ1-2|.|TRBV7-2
TGTGCCAGCAGCTACCGGGACAACTTCTATGGCTACACCTTC
CASSYRDNFYGYTF
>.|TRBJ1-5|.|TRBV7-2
TGTGCCAGCAGCTTAGCTAGTCAGCCCCAGCATTTT
CASSLASQPQHF
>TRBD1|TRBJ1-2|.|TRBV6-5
TGTGCCAGCAGTTACTCAGACAGGGGCCTTTATGGCTACACCTTC
CASSYSDRGLYGYTF
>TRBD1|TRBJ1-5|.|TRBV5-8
TGTGCCAGCACCAGGGGGGCTTACAATCAGCCCCAGCATTTT
CASTRGAYNQPQHF
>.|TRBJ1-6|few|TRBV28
TGTGCCAGCAGTCCTCTCCATAATTCACCCCTCCACTTT
CASSPLHNSPLHF
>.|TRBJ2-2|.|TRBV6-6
TGTGCCACCGAGGGGTTTGGCGGGGAGCTGTTTTTT
CATEGFGGELFF
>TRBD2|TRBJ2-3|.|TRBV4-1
TGCGCCAGCAGCCTTCTAGCGGGGGCGGAAGATACGCAGTATTTT
CASSLLAGAEDTQYF
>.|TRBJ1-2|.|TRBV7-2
TGTGCCAGCAGCATCGTTCAGGGGCCTTCTTTCGGCTACACCTTC
CASSIVQGPSFGYTF
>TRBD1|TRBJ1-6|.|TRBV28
TGTGCCAGCGGCGGGGGGCAGGGGGAAAATTCACCCCTCCACTTT
CASGGGQGENSPLHF
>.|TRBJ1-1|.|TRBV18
TGTGCCAGCTCACCTGGATGGACGGGAAACACTGAAGCTTTCTTT
CASSPGWTGNTEAFF
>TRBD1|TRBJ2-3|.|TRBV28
TGTGCCAGCAGTTCCGGGACAGGGCAAGATACGCAGTATTTT
CASSSGTGQDTQYF
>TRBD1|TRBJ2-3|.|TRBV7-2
TGTGCCAGCAGCGGACAACAGGGGGCGAGAGATACGCAGTATTTT
CASSGQQGARDTQYF
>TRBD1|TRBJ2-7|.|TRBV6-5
TGTGCCAGCAGTTCAGGGGGTCCGAGCTCCTACGAGCAGTACTTC
CASSSGGPSSYEQYF
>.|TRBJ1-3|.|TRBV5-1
TGCGCCAGCAGCTTGGAAGGTAATTTCGGAAACACCATATATTTT
CASSLEGNFGNTIYF
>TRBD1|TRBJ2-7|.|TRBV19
TGTGCCAGTAGCGAGAAGACAGGGGGTATTGGCGAGCAGTACTTC
CASSEKTGGIGEQYF
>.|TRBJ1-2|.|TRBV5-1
TGCGCCAGCGGTACGGGGGCTAACTATGGCTACACCTTC
CASGTGANYGYTF
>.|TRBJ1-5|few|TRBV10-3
TGTGCCACGAGACCGGACGGATCGAATCAGCCCCAGCATTTT
CATRPDGSNQPQHF
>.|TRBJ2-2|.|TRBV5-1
TGCGCCAGCAGCATGGACTATCCCGGGGAGCTGTTTTTT
CASSMDYPGELFF
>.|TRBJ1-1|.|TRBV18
TGTGCCAGCTCACCTCGGGGGAGTGGGATGAACACTGAAGCTTTCTTT
CASSPRGSGMNTEAFF
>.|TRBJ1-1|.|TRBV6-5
TGTGCCAGCAGTTACTTAAGGGACTCGCCCGAAGCTTTCTTT
CASSYLRDSPEAFF
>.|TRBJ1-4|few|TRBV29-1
TGCGCGGGGTCTAATGAAAAACTGTTTTTT
CAGSNEKLFF
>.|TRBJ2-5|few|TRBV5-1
TGCGCCAGCAGCTTGGGAGACGGGTACCCCGTAGAGACCCAGTACTTC
CASSLGDGYPVETQYF
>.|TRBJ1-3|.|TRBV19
TGTGCCAGTAGTGGCGGACGGGCTCTTGGAAACACCATATATTTT
CASSGGRALGNTIYF
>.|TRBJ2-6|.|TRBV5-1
TGCGCCAGCAGCTTGCAGGCAACCTCTGGGGCCAACGTCCTGACTTTC
CASSLQATSGANVLTF
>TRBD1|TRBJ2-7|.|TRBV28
TGTGCCAGCAGTCCCGTGGGGGGGACAGGGCCCTACGAGCAGTACTTC
CASSPVGGTGPYEQYF
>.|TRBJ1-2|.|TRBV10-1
TGCGCCAGCAGTGAACAGATTAACTATGGCTACACCTTC
CASSEQINYGYTF
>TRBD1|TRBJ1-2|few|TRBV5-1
TGCGCCAGCAGCTTGGTAGGGGGCGACTATGGCTACACCTTC
CASSLVGGDYGYTF
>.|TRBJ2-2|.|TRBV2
TGTGCCAGCAGTGAGGGATCCACCGGGGAGCTGTTTTTT
CASSEGSTGELFF
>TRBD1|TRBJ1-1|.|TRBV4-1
TGCGCCAGCAGCCAAAGACAGGGTGGGACTGAAGCTTTCTTT
CASSQRQGGTEAFF
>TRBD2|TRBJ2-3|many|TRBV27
TGTGCCAGCACCTCTAACGGGAGGGCCGAAGATACGCAGTATTTT
CASTSNGRAEDTQYF
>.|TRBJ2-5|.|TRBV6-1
TGTGCCAGCAGTGAAGGGGGGCAAGAGACCCAGTACTTC
CASSEGGQETQYF
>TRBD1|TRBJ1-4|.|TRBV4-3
TGCGCCAGCAGCCAGGTCCTTGGGACAGGGTACGAAAAACTGTTTTTT
CASSQVLGTGYEKLFF
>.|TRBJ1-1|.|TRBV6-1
TGTGCCAGCCTCGCAAGGGAGGGATGGGTCACTGAAGCTTTCTTT
CASLAREGWVTEAFF